Included here is one T cell receptor (beta chain) sequence, with context. Antigen unknown. Deletions cut 0 bases from V and 2 bases from J, with 20 bases between. The germline V gene encodes CDR1 SGHDT and CDR2 YYEEEE. The CDR3 loop spans 19 amino acids. The data were taken from a study of cytomegalovirus exposure and HLA in healthy donors. Study-wide context: Unique TCRs from HLA-typed donors, 80 million to 90 million of them, were held in an early data release.

Overall study results and limits: It was reported that the classifier diagnosed cytomegalovirus status with high specificity and sensitivity in both the original and validation cohorts. Available immune exposure information covered CMV serostatus only.

PCR primers comprised 60 Vbeta and 13 Jbeta primers. Assay used: immunoSEQ multiplex PCR; TCRdb lists only in-frame clones, some missing. The sample lists about 150,000 clones, 80% to 85% occurring once. The TCR sequence derives from a male donor in good health and CMV-seronegative. The chain combines TRBV5-6 with TRBJ2-2; D may be TRBD2 (6 bases). Sequenced: PBMCs. Here the CDR3 reads CASSLGFGQGRTNTGELFF. The CDR3 DNA reads as TGTGCCAGCAGCTTGGGTTTTGGGCAAGGGAGGACCAACACCGGGGAGCTGTTTTTT.